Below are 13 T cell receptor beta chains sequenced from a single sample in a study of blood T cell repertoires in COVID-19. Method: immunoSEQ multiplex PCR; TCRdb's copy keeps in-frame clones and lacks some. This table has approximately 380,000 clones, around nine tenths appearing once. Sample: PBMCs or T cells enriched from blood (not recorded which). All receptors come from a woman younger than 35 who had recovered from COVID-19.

In nucleotides, the CDR3 is TGTGCCAGCAGTCTCCGAATGGGGGCATGGGGCTACACCTTC. Translated: CASSLRMGAWGYTF. V and J are TRBV2 and TRBJ1-2; a possible D gene is TRBD1 (6 bases). Germline V gene data show CDR1 as SNHLY and CDR2 as FYNNEI. The V end lost 5 bases, the J end lost 8 bases, and 18 bases lay between the germline ends. The CDR3 extends over 14 amino acids.

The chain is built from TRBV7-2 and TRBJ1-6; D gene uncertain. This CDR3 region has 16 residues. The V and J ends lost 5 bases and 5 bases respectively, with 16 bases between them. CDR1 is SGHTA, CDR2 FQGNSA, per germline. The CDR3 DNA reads TGTGCCAGCAGCACACGAGCGGGGTCCAATAATTCACCCCTCCACTTT. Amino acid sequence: CASSTRAGSNNSPLHF.

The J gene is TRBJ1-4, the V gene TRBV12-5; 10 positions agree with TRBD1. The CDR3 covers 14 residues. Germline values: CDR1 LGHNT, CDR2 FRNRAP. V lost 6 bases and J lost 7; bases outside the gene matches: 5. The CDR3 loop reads CASGRDRGFEKLFF. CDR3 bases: TGTGCTAGTGGGCGGGACAGGGGTTTTGAAAAACTGTTTTTT. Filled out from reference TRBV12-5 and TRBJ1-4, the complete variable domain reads DARVTQTPRHKVTEMGQEVTMRCQPILGHNTVFWYRQTMMQGLELLAYFRNRAPLDDSGMPKDRFSAEMPDATLATLKIQPSEPRDSAVYFCASGRDRGFEKLFFGSGTQLSVL.

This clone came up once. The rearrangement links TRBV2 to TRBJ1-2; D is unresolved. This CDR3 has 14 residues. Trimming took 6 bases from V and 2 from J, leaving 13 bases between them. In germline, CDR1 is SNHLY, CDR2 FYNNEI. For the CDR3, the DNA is TGTGCCAGCAGCGGAGACTCTTACAACTATGGCTACACCTTC. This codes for CASSGDSYNYGYTF.

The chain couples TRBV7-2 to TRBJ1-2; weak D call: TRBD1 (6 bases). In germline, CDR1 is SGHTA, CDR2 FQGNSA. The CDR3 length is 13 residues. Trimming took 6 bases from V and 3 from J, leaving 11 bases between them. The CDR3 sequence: CASRLTGYYGYTF. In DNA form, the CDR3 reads TGTGCCAGCAGGCTAACAGGGTACTATGGCTACACCTTC. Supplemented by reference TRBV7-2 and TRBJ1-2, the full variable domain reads GAGVSQSPSNKVTEKGKDVELRCDPISGHTALYWYRQSLGQGLEFLIYFQGNSAPDKSGLPSDRFSAERTGGSVSTLTIQRTQQEDSAVYLCASRLTGYYGYTFGSGTRLTVV.

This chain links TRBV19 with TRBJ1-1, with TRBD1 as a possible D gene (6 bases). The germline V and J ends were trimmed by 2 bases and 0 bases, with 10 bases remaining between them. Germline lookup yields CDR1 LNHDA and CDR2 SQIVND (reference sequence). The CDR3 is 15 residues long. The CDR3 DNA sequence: TGTGCCAGTAGTATACCCACAGGGATGAACACTGAAGCTTTCTTT. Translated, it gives CASSIPTGMNTEAFF.

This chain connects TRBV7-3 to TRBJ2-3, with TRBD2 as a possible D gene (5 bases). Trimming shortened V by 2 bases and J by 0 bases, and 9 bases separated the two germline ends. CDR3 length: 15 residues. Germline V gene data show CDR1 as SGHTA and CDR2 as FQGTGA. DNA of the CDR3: TGTGCCAGCAGCTTAGTCGGACTTAGCACAGATACGCAGTATTTT. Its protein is CASSLVGLSTDTQYF.

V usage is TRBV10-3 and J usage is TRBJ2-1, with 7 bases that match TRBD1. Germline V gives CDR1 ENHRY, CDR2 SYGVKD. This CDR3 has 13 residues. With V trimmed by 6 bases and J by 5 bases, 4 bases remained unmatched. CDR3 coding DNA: TGTGCCATCAGGGGGACAGCCGACAATGAGCAGTTCTTC. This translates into CAIRGTADNEQFF.

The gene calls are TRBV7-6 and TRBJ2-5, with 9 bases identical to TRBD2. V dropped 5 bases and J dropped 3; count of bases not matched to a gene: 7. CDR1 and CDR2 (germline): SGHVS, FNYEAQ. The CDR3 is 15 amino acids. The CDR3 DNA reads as TGTGCCAGCAGCCCCGCTAGCGGGGAGAAAGAGACCCAGTACTTC. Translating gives CASSPASGEKETQYF.

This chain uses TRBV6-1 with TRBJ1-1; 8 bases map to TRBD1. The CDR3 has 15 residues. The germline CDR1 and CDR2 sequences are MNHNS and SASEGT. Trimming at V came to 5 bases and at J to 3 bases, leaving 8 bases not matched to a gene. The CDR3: CASSHGTGGYTEAFF. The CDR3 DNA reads TGTGCCAGCAGTCACGGGACAGGCGGTTACACTGAAGCTTTCTTT.

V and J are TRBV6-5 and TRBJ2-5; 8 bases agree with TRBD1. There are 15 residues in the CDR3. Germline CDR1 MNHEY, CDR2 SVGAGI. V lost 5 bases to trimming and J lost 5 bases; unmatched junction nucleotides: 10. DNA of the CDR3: TGTGCCAGCAGTAATCCGACAGGGGCGGCGGAGACCCAGTACTTC. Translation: CASSNPTGAAETQYF.

The CDR3 nucleotides read TGTGCCAGCAGCCAAGAGTTCCAGACAGCCTCCTATGGCTACACCTTC. Translating it yields CASSQEFQTASYGYTF. The chain uses TRBV4-2 and TRBJ1-2, with D possibly being TRBD1 (5 bases). Trimming removed 0 bases from V and 4 bases from J, with 15 bases in between. This CDR3 has 16 amino acids. From germline, CDR1 is LGHNA and CDR2 YNFKEQ.

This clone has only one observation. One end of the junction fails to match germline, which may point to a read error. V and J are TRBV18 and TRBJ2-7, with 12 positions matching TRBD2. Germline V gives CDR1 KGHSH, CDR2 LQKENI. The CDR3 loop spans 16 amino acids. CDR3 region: CASSSPGLAGTYEQYF. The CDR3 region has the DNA TGTGCCAGCTCATCACCTGGACTAGCGGGAACCTACGAGCAGTACTTC.